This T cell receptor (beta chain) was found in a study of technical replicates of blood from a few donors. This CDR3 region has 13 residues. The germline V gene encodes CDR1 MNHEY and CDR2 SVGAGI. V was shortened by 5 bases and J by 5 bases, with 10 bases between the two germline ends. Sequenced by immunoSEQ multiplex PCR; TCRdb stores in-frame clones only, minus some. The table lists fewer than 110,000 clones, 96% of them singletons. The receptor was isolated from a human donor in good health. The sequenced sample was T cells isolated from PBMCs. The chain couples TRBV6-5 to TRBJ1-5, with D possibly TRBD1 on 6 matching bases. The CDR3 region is CASSGQTDQPQHF. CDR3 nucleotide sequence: TGTGCCAGCAGTGGACAGACGGATCAGCCCCAGCATTTT.